The rows below give T cell receptor beta chains drawn from one sample of a study of chemoradiotherapy in HPV16-positive cancers. Assay: immunoSEQ multiplex PCR; the TCRdb copy retains only in-frame clones and omits some. The table includes tens of thousands of clones, 76% detected once. Sequenced material: blood, taken from a patient who underwent chemoradiotherapy. The receptors were gathered from a human donor with HPV-associated anogenital cancer. CDR3s leave out the opening cysteine and the closing phenylalanine or tryptophan. A D gene is named only where the DNA matches it firmly. Size tells how often a clone was seen (once, few, many) or the class of an expanded clone, and some rows leave it out.

TRBV19,.,.,12,TRBJ2-3,ASSGASATDTQY
TRBV7-2,TRBD2,.,12,TRBJ2-1,ASSSLAGGRVSF
TRBV29-1,.,.,12,TRBJ2-6,SVILLRGANVLT
TRBV19,.,.,13,TRBJ2-5,ASSTGGLSQETQY
TRBV15,.,.,13,TRBJ2-5,ATSPGGGFGETQY
TRBV5-1,.,.,13,TRBJ1-3,ASSLGSGAGNTIY
TRBV6-5,.,.,13,TRBJ2-1,ASSNPAVGNNEQF
TRBV5-5,.,.,13,TRBJ1-1,ASSLRPAVNTEAF
TRBV2,TRBD2,.,14,TRBJ2-1,ASSDEWGGTYNEQF
TRBV9,.,.,13,TRBJ2-5,ASSTLRGGQETQY
TRBV5-3,.,.,9,TRBJ1-5,ARSGSQPQH
TRBV19,.,.,13,TRBJ2-7,ASSINPTGSYEQY
TRBV6-5,.,.,10,TRBJ1-3,ASSPEGNTIY
TRBV7-8,.,.,11,TRBJ1-3,ASSSSGGNTIY
TRBV10-2,.,.,15,TRBJ1-2,ASSESKIGRSTYGYT
TRBV28,.,.,12,TRBJ1-4,ASSLFGTNEKLF
TRBV5-8,TRBD1,few,12,TRBJ1-5,ASSAGQAYQPQH
TRBV30,TRBD1,.,12,TRBJ2-1,AWTKGQLYNEQF
TRBV6-5,TRBD1,.,14,TRBJ2-1,ASSYPTGGSYNEQF
TRBV15,TRBD1,.,16,TRBJ1-2,ATSRVRDRGRGDYGYT
TRBV18,TRBD1,.,13,TRBJ1-1,ASSDDRGSQTEAF
TRBV7-9,.,.,13,TRBJ2-3,ASSFPERGTDTQY
TRBV19,.,.,13,TRBJ1-2,ASSIPGGANYGYT
TRBV19,TRBD2,few,13,TRBJ2-7,ASSSPGGEPYEQY
TRBV18,.,few,11,TRBJ1-6,ASSDSPNSPLH
TRBV19,TRBD1,.,13,TRBJ1-2,ASSKQGPVNYGYT
TRBV7-8,.,.,15,TRBJ1-4,ASSLGDQGSQNEKLF
TRBV7-3,TRBD2,.,16,TRBJ2-2,ASSLLLGGLAGDGELF
TRBV5-1,.,.,11,TRBJ1-1,ASRGDGDTEAF
TRBV7-9,TRBD2,few,16,TRBJ2-1,ASSLVPATSGGANEQF
TRBV12-5,.,.,11,TRBJ1-5,ASGSGDDQPQH
TRBV5-6,TRBD1,.,13,TRBJ2-7,ASSHRQGGTYEQY
TRBV7-2,.,.,12,TRBJ2-3,ASSLRLTTDTQY
TRBV5-1,TRBD2,.,14,TRBJ2-2,ASSPLSGVDTGELF
TRBV30,.,.,11,TRBJ2-1,AWSKRSYNEQF
TRBV7-2,TRBD2,.,14,TRBJ2-2,ASSRLAGGVTGELF